The present TCR beta chain was sequenced within a study of cytomegalovirus exposure and HLA in healthy donors. Both 60 Vbeta primers and 13 Jbeta primers went into the PCR. Here immunoSEQ multiplex PCR was the method, and the copy in TCRdb shows in-frame clones only, minus some. The sample lists about 140,000 clones; 70% to 80% were seen once. V trimming: 5 bases; J trimming: 5 bases; junction bases outside the gene matches: 8. Germline values: CDR1 SGHNT, CDR2 YENEEA. This CDR3 contains 15 residues. Findings and caveats of the study: The study designated 150 to 200 TCR beta chains cytomegalovirus-associated. While the bulk of TCR sequences proved rare, some public TCRs turned up in many donors. Analyzed later, most CMV-associated TCR beta chains appeared HLA-restricted. Per published accounts, TCR beta sequences correctly predicted the HLA-A and HLA-B alleles of most subjects.

Concerning this clone: Its cognate antigen is unknown.

The source of this sequence is a man between 40 and 49 years old in good health and CMV-seropositive. Sequenced sample: PBMCs. The rearrangement uses TRBV11-3 and TRBJ2-7; 11 bases are shared with TRBD2. CDR3 protein: CASSALAGGTDEQYF. CDR3 nucleotide sequence: TGTGCCAGCAGCGCCTTAGCGGGAGGGACCGACGAGCAGTACTTC.